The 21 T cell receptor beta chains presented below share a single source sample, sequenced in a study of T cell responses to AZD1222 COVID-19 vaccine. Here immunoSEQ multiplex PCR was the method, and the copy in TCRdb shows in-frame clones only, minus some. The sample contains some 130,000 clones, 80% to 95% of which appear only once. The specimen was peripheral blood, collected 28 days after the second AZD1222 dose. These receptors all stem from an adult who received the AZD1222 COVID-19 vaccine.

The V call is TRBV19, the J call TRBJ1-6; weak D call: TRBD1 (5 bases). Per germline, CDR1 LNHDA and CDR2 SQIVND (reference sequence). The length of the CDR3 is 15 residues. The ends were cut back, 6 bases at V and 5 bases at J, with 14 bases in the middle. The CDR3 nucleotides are TGTGCCAGTAGCCCAGGGAGCGGCCATAATTCACCCCTCCACTTT. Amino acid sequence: CASSPGSGHNSPLHF.

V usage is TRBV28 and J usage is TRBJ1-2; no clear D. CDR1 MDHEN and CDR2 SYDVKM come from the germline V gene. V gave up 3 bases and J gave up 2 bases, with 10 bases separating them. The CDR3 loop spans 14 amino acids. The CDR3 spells CASSLSRVNYGYTF. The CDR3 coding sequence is TGTGCCAGCAGTTTGAGTCGGGTCAACTATGGCTACACCTTC.

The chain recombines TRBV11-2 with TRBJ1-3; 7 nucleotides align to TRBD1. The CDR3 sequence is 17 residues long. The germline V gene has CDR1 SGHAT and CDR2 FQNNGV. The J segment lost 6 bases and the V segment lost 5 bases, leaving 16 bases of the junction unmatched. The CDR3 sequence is CASSQRRTGSYENTIYF. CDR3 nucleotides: TGTGCCAGCAGCCAAAGACGGACAGGTTCATATGAAAACACCATATATTTT. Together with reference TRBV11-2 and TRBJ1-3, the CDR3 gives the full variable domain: EAGVAQSPRYKIIEKRQSVAFWCNPISGHATLYWYQQILGQGPKLLIQFQNNGVVDDSQLPKDRFSAERLKGVDSTLKIQPAKLEDSAVYLCASSQRRTGSYENTIYFGEGSWLTVV.

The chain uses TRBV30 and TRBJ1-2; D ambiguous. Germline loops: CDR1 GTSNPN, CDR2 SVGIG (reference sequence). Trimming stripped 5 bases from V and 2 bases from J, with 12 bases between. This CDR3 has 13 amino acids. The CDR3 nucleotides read TGTGCCTGGTGTTGGGCCGAGAACTATGGCTACACCTTC. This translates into CAWCWAENYGYTF.

Here the CDR3 reads CASSQITGGRFYGYTF. The CDR3 DNA follows: TGTGCCAGCAGCCAAATAACAGGGGGAAGATTCTATGGCTACACCTTC. The rearrangement joins TRBV3-1 (or the pseudogene TRBV3-2) to TRBJ1-2; TRBD1 matches at 8 bases. Germline loops: CDR1 LGHDT, CDR2 YNNKEL (reference sequence). With V trimmed by 2 bases and J by 4 bases, 9 bases remained unmatched. This CDR3 comprises 16 residues.

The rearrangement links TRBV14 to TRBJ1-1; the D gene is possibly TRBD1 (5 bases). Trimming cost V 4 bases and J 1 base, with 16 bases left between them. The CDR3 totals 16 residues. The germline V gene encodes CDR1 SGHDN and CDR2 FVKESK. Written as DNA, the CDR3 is TGTGCCAGCAGCCTTCTCTATACGGGGGGGAACACTGAAGCTTTCTTT. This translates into CASSLLYTGGNTEAFF.

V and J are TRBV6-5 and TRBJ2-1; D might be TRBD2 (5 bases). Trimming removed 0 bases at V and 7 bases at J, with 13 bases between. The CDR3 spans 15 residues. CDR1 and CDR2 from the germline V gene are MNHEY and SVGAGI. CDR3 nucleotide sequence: TGTGCCAGCAGTTACTCGACCTTCGGGGTGAATGAGCAGTTCTTC. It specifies CASSYSTFGVNEQFF.

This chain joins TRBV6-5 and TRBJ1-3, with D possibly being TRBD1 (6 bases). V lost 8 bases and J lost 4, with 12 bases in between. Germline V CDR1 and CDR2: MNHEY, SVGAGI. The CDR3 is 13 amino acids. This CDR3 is CASPRDIGNTIYF. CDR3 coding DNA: TGTGCCAGCCCCCGGGACATCGGAAACACCATATATTTT.

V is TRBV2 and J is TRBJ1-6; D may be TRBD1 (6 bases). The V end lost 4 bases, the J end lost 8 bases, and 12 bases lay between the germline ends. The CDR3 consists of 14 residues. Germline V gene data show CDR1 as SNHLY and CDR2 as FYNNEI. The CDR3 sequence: CASSAQGSHSPLHF. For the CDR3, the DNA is TGTGCCAGCAGTGCCCAGGGGAGTCATTCACCCCTCCACTTT.

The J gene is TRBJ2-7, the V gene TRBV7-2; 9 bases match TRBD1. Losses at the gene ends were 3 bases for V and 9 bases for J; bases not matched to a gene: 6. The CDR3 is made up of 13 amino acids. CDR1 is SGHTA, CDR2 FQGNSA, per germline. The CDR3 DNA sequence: TGTGCCAGCAGCTTCGGACAGGGGTTCGTGCAGTACTTC. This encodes CASSFGQGFVQYF.

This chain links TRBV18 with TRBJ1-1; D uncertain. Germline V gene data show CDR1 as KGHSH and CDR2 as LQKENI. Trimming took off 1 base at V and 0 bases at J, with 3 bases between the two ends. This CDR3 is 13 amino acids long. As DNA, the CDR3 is TGTGCCAGCTCACCACAGGTGAACACTGAAGCTTTCTTT. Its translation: CASSPQVNTEAFF.

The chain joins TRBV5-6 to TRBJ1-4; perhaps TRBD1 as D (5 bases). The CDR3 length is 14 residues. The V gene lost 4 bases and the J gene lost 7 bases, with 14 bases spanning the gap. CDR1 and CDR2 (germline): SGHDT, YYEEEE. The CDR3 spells CASSMDAGGEKLFF. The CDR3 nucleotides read TGTGCCAGCAGCATGGACGCCGGGGGTGAAAAACTGTTTTTT.

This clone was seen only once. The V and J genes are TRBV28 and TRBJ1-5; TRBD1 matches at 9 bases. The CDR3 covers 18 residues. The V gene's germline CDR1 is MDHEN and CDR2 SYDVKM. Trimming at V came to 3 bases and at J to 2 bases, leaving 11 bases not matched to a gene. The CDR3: CASSFTGQGMIGNQPQHF. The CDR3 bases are TGTGCCAGCAGTTTTACGGGACAGGGAATGATTGGCAATCAGCCCCAGCATTTT.

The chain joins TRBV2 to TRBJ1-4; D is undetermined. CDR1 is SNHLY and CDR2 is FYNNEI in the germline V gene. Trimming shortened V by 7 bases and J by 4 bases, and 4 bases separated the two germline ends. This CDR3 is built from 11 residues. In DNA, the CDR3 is TGTGCCAGCACTAGTAATGAAAAACTGTTTTTT. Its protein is CASTSNEKLFF.

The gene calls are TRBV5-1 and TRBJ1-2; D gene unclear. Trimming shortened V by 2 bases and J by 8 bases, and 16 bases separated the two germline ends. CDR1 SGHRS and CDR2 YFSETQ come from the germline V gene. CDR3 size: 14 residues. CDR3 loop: CASSFDPGVVGYTF. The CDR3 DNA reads TGCGCCAGCAGCTTCGATCCCGGGGTAGTCGGCTACACCTTC.

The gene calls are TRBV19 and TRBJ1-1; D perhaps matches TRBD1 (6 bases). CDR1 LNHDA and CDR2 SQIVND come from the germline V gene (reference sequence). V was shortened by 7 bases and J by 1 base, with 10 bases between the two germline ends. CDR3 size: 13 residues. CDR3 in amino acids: CASKLGGNTEAFF. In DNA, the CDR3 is TGTGCCAGTAAGCTAGGGGGGAACACTGAAGCTTTCTTT.

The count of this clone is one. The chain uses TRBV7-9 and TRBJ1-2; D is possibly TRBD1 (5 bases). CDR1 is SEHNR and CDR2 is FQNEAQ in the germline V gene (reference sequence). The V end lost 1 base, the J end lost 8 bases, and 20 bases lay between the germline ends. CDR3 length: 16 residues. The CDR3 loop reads CASSLVTGVEGRGYTF. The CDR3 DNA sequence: TGTGCCAGCAGCTTAGTTACGGGGGTTGAAGGACGAGGCTACACCTTC.

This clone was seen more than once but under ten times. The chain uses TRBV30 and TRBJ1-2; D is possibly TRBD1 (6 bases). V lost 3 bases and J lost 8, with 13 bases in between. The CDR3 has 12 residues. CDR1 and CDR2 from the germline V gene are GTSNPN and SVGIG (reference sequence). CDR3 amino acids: CAWRVQGGGYTF. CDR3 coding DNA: TGTGCCTGGAGAGTACAGGGAGGCGGCTACACCTTC.

CDR3 residues: CASSNGYGNEQFF. The CDR3 bases are TGTGCCAGCAGTAACGGGTACGGCAATGAGCAGTTCTTC. The genes are TRBV6-2 or TRBV6-3 and TRBJ2-1; D uncertain. V was cut by 5 bases and J by 6 bases, with 11 bases left in between. Germline CDR1 reads MNHEY; CDR2 reads SVGEGT. CDR3 length: 13 amino acids.

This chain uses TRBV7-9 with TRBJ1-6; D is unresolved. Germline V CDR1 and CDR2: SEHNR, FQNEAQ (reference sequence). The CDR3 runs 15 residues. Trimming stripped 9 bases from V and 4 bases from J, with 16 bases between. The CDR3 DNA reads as TGTGCCAGTAGATCCTCTTCATCGTATAATTCACCCCTCCACTTT. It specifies CASRSSSSYNSPLHF.

The CDR3 bases are TGTGCCAGCAGTTACGGGTTTGAGCAGTTCTTC. It specifies CASSYGFEQFF. This chain uses TRBV6-2 or TRBV6-3 with TRBJ2-1; D remains unclear. This CDR3 comprises 11 residues. The V and J ends lost 2 bases and 9 bases respectively, with 5 bases between them. The germline gives CDR1 MNHEY, CDR2 SVGEGT.